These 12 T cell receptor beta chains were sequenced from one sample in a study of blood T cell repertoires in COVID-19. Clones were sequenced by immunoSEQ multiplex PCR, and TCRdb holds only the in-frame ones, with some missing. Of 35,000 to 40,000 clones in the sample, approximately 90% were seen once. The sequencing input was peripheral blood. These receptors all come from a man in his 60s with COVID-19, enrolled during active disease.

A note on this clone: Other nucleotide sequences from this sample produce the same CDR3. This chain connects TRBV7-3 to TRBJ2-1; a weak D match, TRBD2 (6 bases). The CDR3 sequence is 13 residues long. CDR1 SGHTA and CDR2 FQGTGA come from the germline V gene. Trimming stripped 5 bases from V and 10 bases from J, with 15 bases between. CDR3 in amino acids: CASSPGTGGEQFF. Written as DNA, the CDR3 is TGTGCCAGCAGCCCCGGGACTGGCGGAGAGCAGTTCTTC.

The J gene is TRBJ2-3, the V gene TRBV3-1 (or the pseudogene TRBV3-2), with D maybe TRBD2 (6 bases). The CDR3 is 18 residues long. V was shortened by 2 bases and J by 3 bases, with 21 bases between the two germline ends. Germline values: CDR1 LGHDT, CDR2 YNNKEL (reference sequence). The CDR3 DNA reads TGTGCCAGCAGCCAAACACTCACGCGGGGTGGAAAAACAGATACGCAGTATTTT. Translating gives CASSQTLTRGGKTDTQYF.

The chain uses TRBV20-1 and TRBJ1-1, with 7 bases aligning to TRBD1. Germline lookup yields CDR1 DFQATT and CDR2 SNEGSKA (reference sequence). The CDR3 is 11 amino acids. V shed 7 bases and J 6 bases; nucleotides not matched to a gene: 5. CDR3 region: CSVSTGAEAFF. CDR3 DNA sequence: TGCAGTGTTAGTACAGGGGCTGAAGCTTTCTTT.

The CDR3 reads CASSQLGATIYF. The CDR3, as DNA: TGTGCCAGCAGCCAGTTAGGGGCCACCATATATTTT. The chain combines TRBV3-1 (or the pseudogene TRBV3-2) with TRBJ1-3, with a weak D call TRBD1 (5 bases). Germline V CDR1 and CDR2: LGHDT, YNNKEL (reference sequence). The CDR3 runs 12 residues. V was trimmed by 3 bases and J by 9 bases, leaving 9 bases between them.

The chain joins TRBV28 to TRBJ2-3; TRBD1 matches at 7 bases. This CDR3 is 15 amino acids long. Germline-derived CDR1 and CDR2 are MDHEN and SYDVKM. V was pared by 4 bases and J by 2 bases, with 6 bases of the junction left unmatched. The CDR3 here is CASSYNRGDTDTQYF. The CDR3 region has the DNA TGTGCCAGCAGTTATAACAGGGGAGACACAGATACGCAGTATTTT. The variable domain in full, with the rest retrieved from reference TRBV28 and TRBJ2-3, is DVKVTQSSRYLVKRTGEKVFLECVQDMDHENMFWYRQDPGLGLRLIYFSYDVKMKEKGDIPEGYSVSREKKERFSLILESASTNQTSMYLCASSYNRGDTDTQYFGPGTRLTVL.

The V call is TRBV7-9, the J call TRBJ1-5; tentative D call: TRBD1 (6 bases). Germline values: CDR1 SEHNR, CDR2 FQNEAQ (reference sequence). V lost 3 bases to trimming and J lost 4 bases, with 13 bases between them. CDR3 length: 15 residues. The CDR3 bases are TGTGCCAGCAGCTTGGGGACATTCGAGAATCAGCCCCAGCATTTT. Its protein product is CASSLGTFENQPQHF.

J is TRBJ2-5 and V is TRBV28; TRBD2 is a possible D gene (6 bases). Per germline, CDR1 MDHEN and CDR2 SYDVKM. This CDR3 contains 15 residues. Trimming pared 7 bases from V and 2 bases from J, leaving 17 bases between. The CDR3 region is CASTVGLAMQETQYF. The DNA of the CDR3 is TGTGCCAGCACGGTAGGGCTAGCGATGCAAGAGACCCAGTACTTC.

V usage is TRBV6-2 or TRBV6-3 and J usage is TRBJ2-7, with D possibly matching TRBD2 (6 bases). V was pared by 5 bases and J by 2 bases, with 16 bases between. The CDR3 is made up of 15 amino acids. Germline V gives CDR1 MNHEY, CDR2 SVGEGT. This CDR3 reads CASSLTAGRTYEQYF. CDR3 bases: TGTGCCAGCAGTCTCACCGCGGGGCGAACCTACGAGCAGTACTTC.

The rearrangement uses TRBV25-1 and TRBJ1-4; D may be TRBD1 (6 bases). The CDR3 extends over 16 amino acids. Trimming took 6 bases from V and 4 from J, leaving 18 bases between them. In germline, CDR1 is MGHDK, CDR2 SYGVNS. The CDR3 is CASRRGTGQLNEKLFF. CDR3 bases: TGTGCCAGCAGGAGGGGTACAGGGCAACTTAATGAAAAACTGTTTTTT.

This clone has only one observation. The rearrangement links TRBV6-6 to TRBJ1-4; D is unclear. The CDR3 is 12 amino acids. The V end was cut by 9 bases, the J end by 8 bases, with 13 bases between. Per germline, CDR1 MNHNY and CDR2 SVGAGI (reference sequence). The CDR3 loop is CASLAREEKLFF. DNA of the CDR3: TGTGCCAGTCTGGCCCGGGAGGAAAAACTGTTTTTT.

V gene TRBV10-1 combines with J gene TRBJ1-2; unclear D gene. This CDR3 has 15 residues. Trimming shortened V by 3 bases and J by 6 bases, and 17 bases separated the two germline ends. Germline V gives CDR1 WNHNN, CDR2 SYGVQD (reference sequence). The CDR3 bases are TGCGCCAGCAGTGAACGTACGGGTTCGTTAGATGGCTACACCTTC. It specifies CASSERTGSLDGYTF.

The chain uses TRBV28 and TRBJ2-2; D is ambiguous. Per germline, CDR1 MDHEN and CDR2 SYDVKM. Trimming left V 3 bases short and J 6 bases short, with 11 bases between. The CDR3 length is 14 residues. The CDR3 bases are TGTGCCAGCAGTTTGTCGGGTCTCCCCGGGGAGCTGTTTTTT. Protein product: CASSLSGLPGELFF.